This is a list of T cell receptor beta chains from one sample in a study of blood T cell repertoires in COVID-19. The table came from immunoSEQ multiplex PCR; TCRdb's copy has only in-frame clones and leaves some out. The table has about 210,000 clones, approximately 82% seen once. Sequences were obtained from peripheral blood. These receptors all stem from a woman aged 45-59 years with acute or convalescent COVID-19. Both conserved end residues are part of each CDR3. The D gene is left open where the match is weak. Size tells how often a clone was seen (once, few, many) or the class of an expanded clone, and some rows leave it out.

V gene	clone size	J gene	D gene	CDR3 DNA	CDR3 protein
TRBV11-3	few	TRBJ2-5	TRBD2	TGTGCCAGCAGCCTTAGCGGGAGGCCCAAAGAGACCCAGTACTTC	CASSLSGRPKETQYF
TRBV24-1	NA	TRBJ1-5	TRBD1	TGTGCCACCAGTGTGGGGACAGGGAACAATCAGCCCCAGCATTTT	CATSVGTGNNQPQHF
TRBV6-5	NA	TRBJ2-7	TRBD2	TGTGCCAGCATGTGGGGGGGGGACTACGAGCAGTACTTC	CASMWGGDYEQYF
TRBV5-5	NA	TRBJ1-5	NA	TGTGCCAGCAGCTTGATAGTCAATCAGCCCCAGCATTTT	CASSLIVNQPQHF
TRBV7-2	once	TRBJ1-2	TRBD1	TGTGCCAGCAGCACGAGGACAGGGGGCAACTATGGCTACACCTTC	CASSTRTGGNYGYTF
TRBV7-2	NA	TRBJ2-3	TRBD2	TGTGCCAGCAGCTTAGCGCTGGGACTAGGCACAGATACGCAGTATTTT	CASSLALGLGTDTQYF
TRBV10-3	once	TRBJ2-7	TRBD2	TGTGCCATCAGTGATAGGACTAGCGACAAATACGAGCAGTACTTC	CAISDRTSDKYEQYF
TRBV6-6	few	TRBJ1-5	NA	TGTGCCAGCAGTTACGAGGGAAGCAATCAGCCCCAGCATTTT	CASSYEGSNQPQHF
TRBV29-1	few	TRBJ1-2	TRBD1	TGCGGAACCTCGGGACAGGGTAACGATGGCTACACCTTC	CGTSGQGNDGYTF
TRBV4-1	NA	TRBJ2-3	TRBD2	TGCGCCAGCAGCCAATCCCAAGGGGCGGGAGTCGTAGATACGCAGTATTTT	CASSQSQGAGVVDTQYF
TRBV3-1/TRBV3-2	NA	TRBJ2-5	NA	TGTGCCAGCAGCCAAGACCTTCCAGAGACCCAGTACTTC	CASSQDLPETQYF
TRBV29-1	NA	TRBJ2-7	TRBD1	TGCAGCGTTGCCCCCGACAGGGGGGATTACGAGCAGTACTTC	CSVAPDRGDYEQYF
TRBV19	NA	TRBJ1-5	NA	TGTGCCAGTAGTATAGGGACAGCCACCAATCAGCCCCAGCATTTT	CASSIGTATNQPQHF
TRBV6-5	few	TRBJ2-2	TRBD2	TGTGCCAGCAGTTCCATAGCGGGAGGGCCTACCGGGGAGCTGTTTTTT	CASSSIAGGPTGELFF
TRBV6-5	NA	TRBJ2-7	TRBD1	TGTGCCAGCAGCTCAGGGGGCGCTAGGTCCGAGCAGTACTTC	CASSSGGARSEQYF
TRBV24-1	once	TRBJ2-7	NA	TGTGCCACCAGTGACTCGACATACCACGAGCAGTACTTC	CATSDSTYHEQYF
TRBV27	NA	TRBJ1-2	NA	TGTGCCAGCGCCTTGGGGGCTGGATTGTCATATGGCTACACCTTC	CASALGAGLSYGYTF
TRBV3-1/TRBV3-2	NA	TRBJ2-7	NA	TGTGCCAGCAGCCAAGAAGGGTCCCCCGAGGGCGAGCAGTACTTC	CASSQEGSPEGEQYF
TRBV6-1	few	TRBJ2-3	TRBD2	TGTGCCAGCAGTGAGTTCCGTATAGCGGGGAACACAGATACGCAGTATTTT	CASSEFRIAGNTDTQYF
TRBV25-1	NA	TRBJ2-7	NA	TGTGCCAGCAGTGACAGGGGTCCTTCCTACGAGCAGTACTTC	CASSDRGPSYEQYF
TRBV5-1	NA	TRBJ2-7	NA	TGCGCCAGCAGCTTGGGGGCGGGACAGCCGGCCTACGAGCAGTACTTC	CASSLGAGQPAYEQYF
TRBV2	few	TRBJ2-7	NA	TGTGCCAGCTCGGGTTCCTACGAGCAGTACTTC	CASSGSYEQYF
TRBV5-1	NA	TRBJ2-7	TRBD1	TGCGCCAGCAGCAGGACAGGGTCGACCGAGCAGTACTTC	CASSRTGSTEQYF
TRBV5-1	NA	TRBJ2-1	NA	TGCGCCAGCAGCTTACTAGCCCCAAACGCCCCCACTAATGAGCAGTTCTTC	CASSLLAPNAPTNEQFF
TRBV29-1	medium-sized	TRBJ1-1	NA	TGCAGCGTTGAAGACCTGATCGACAGACCCACTGAAGCTTTCTTT	CSVEDLIDRPTEAFF
TRBV7-2	NA	TRBJ2-1	TRBD2	TGTGCCAGCAGCTTAGTAGGACTAGCGGTCTCTCAGGGGTACAATGAGCAGTTCTTC	CASSLVGLAVSQGYNEQFF
TRBV20-1	NA	TRBJ2-7	NA	TGCAGTGCTAGTACGCCAACTTCCTACGAGCAGTACTTC	CSASTPTSYEQYF
TRBV3-1/TRBV3-2	NA	TRBJ2-3	NA	TGTGCCAGCAGCCAAGATGTGGGCGGGGGCACAGATACGCAGTATTTT	CASSQDVGGGTDTQYF
TRBV5-1	NA	TRBJ1-2	TRBD1	TGCGCCAGCAGCCTAAGACAGGGAGATGGCTACACCTTC	CASSLRQGDGYTF
TRBV28	NA	TRBJ1-3	NA	TGTGCCAGCACCAACCCCCCTTTTTTGAAACCAGAAGGAAACACCATATATTTT	CASTNPPFLKPEGNTIYF
TRBV10-3	NA	TRBJ2-7	NA	TGTGCCATCAGTGAGTCAAGGGGGGGAGGTTTCGAGCAGTACTTC	CAISESRGGGFEQYF
TRBV6-1	NA	TRBJ1-2	TRBD1	TGTGCCAGCAGTGAAGATCTGGGACAGGGGGTAGGCTATGGCTACACCTTC	CASSEDLGQGVGYGYTF
TRBV5-4	NA	TRBJ2-3	NA	TGTGCCAGCAGCTTGATCCGGGAGTCTAGCACAGATACGCAGTATTTT	CASSLIRESSTDTQYF
TRBV19	NA	TRBJ1-1	NA	TGTGCCAGTACCACGCGGCGGGGCCAGAACACTGAAGCTTTCTTT	CASTTRRGQNTEAFF
TRBV19	NA	TRBJ1-5	NA	TGTGCCAGTACTAATGGACAGTCTCGGGGGCCCCAGCATTTT	CASTNGQSRGPQHF
TRBV18	NA	TRBJ2-7	TRBD2	TGTGCCAGCTCGCCGGGGACTAGCGGGTACGAGCAGTACTTC	CASSPGTSGYEQYF
TRBV27	NA	TRBJ1-1	NA	TGTGCCAGCAGTCTTGGGCAGGGGTATGAAGCTTTCTTT	CASSLGQGYEAFF
TRBV6-5	NA	TRBJ1-2	NA	TGTGCCAGCAGTAACATCGCTAACTATGGCTACACCTTC	CASSNIANYGYTF
TRBV15	once	TRBJ2-6	TRBD1	TGTGCCACCAGCAGACAAGGACAGGGGACAGCCTCTGGGGCCAACGTCCTGACTTTC	CATSRQGQGTASGANVLTF
TRBV24-1	once	TRBJ2-5	TRBD2	TGTGCCACCAGTGATCCTCCTGGGGCTAGCGGGCAAGAGACCCAGTACTTC	CATSDPPGASGQETQYF
TRBV4-2	once	TRBJ2-3	NA	TGTGCCAGCAGCCAAGATCTAGCAGCTACGCAGTATTTT	CASSQDLAATQYF
TRBV2	NA	TRBJ1-2	NA	TGTGCCAGCAGTGAACAGTTTTCCTATGGCTACACCTTC	CASSEQFSYGYTF
TRBV5-6	few	TRBJ2-7	NA	TGTGCCAGCAGCCCCCTAGGGGGAGTCGTCGAGCAGTACTTC	CASSPLGGVVEQYF
TRBV5-4	once	TRBJ1-3	NA	TGTGCCAGCAGCCAGGACAGCGATGAGGGCACCATATATTTT	CASSQDSDEGTIYF
TRBV10-3	NA	TRBJ1-1	TRBD1	TGTGCCATCAGAGGGACAGGGCTGAACACTGAAGCTTTCTTT	CAIRGTGLNTEAFF
TRBV7-2	NA	TRBJ2-2	TRBD2	TGTGCCAGCAGCTTAGTCCCGCCCTCACGGGGGGCCGGGGAGCTGTTTTTT	CASSLVPPSRGAGELFF